The 6 T cell receptor beta chains in this list originate from one sample, sequenced in a study of cytomegalovirus exposure and HLA in healthy donors. PCR employed 60 Vbeta and 13 Jbeta primers. Libraries were prepared by immunoSEQ multiplex PCR; TCRdb keeps only in-frame clonotypes and omits some of them. The profile covers 95,000 to 150,000 clones, with approximately 80% appearing a single time and about 2.6% taken by the ten largest. Sequencing input: PBMCs. These receptors were taken from a woman aged 40 to 50 in good health and CMV-seropositive.

CDR3 region: CASSRGTGKYNEQFF. The DNA of the CDR3 is TGTGCCAGCAGTCGCGGGACAGGGAAATACAATGAGCAGTTCTTC. The rearrangement joins TRBV6-6 to TRBJ2-1; 9 bases line up with TRBD1. Germline V CDR1 and CDR2: MNHNY, SVGAGI (reference sequence). The V and J ends lost 5 bases and 4 bases, in that order; junction bases with no gene match: 6. The CDR3 is 15 amino acids.

CDR3 sequence (DNA): TGTGCCAGTAGGCTGACAGGGGGCTACGAGCAGTACTTC. Protein product: CASRLTGGYEQYF. V usage is TRBV19 and J usage is TRBJ2-7, with TRBD1 matching 9 bases. V shed 6 bases, J shed 3 bases, and the junction held 3 bases outside the gene matches. Looked up from germline, CDR1 is LNHDA and CDR2 is SQIVND (reference sequence). The length of the CDR3 is 13 residues.

This clone has just one count. The V and J genes are TRBV4-2 and TRBJ1-1; 7 bases are shared with TRBD1. Germline trimming cut 6 bases from V and 10 bases from J; bases unmatched to any gene: 14. The CDR3 contains 14 residues. The germline V gene encodes CDR1 LGHNA and CDR2 YNFKEQ. CDR3 in amino acids: CASRQHRQGTVAFF. The CDR3 region has the DNA TGTGCCAGCAGACAGCACCGACAGGGTACGGTAGCTTTCTTT.

The chain carries TRBV7-2 and TRBJ1-1; tentative D call: TRBD1 (5 bases). Germline V lookup: CDR1 SGHTA, CDR2 FQGNSA. V was cut by 5 bases and J by 8 bases, with 12 bases left in between. CDR3 size: 12 residues. The CDR3 DNA follows: TGTGCCAGCAGCCCGGGGGGATGGGAAGCTTTCTTT. Amino acids: CASSPGGWEAFF.

The rearrangement joins TRBV19 to TRBJ1-5; D gene unclear. This CDR3 has 14 amino acids. Germline CDR1 is LNHDA and CDR2 is SQIVND (reference sequence). With 7 bases removed from V and 4 bases from J, the gap between germline ends came to 14 bases. CDR3 coding DNA: TGTGCCAGTAAACCAGGTCAGTGGAATCAGCCCCAGCATTTT. This encodes CASKPGQWNQPQHF. Based on the CDR3 plus reference TRBV19 and TRBJ1-5, the full variable domain is DGGITQSPKYLFRKEGQNVTLSCEQNLNHDAMYWYRQDPGQGLRLIYYSQIVNDFQKGDIAEGYSVSREKKESFPLTVTSAQKNPTAFYLCASKPGQWNQPQHFGDGTRLSIL.

The gene calls are TRBV4-2 and TRBJ2-7, with 11 bases matching TRBD1. This CDR3 spans 16 amino acids. V lost 0 bases and J lost 9; bases outside the gene matches: 10. Germline loops: CDR1 LGHNA, CDR2 YNFKEQ. The CDR3 loop is CASSQDGGDRGRVQYF. The DNA of the CDR3 is TGTGCCAGCAGCCAAGATGGAGGGGACAGGGGGAGAGTGCAGTACTTC.